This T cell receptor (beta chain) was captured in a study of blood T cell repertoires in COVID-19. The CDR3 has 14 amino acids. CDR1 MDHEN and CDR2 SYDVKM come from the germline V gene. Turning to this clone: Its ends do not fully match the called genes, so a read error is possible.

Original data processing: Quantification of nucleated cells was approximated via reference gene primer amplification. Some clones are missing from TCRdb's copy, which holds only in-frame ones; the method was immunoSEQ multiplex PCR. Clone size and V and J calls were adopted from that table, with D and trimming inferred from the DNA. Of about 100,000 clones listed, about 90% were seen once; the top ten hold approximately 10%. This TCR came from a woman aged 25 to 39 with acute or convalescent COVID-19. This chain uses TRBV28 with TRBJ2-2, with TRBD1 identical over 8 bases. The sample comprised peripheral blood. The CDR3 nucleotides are TGTGCCAGCAGTTGGACAGGGAACTCCGGGGAGCTGTTTTTT. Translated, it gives CASSWTGNSGELFF.